This TCR beta chain was retrieved from a study of blood T cells in healthy people across ages. CDR3 size: 13 residues. Germline V gene sequence: CDR1 SGHTA, CDR2 FQGNSA. For the second PCR, which ran for roughly 7 to 11 cycles, a sample-barcoded 5' primer and a J-beta primer mix were used. TCRdb ran MiXCR on the 5' RACE reads and lists one entry per CDR3 protein. This sample has about a million distinct CDR3 sequences, with 30% to 40% found just once. This sequence originates from a man between 18 and 29 years old in good health. The sequenced sample consisted of blood. The genes are TRBV7-2 and TRBJ2-5; D perhaps matches TRBD1 (6 bases). The end of the DNA aligns better with TRBJ2-7, so the J call may be wrong. CDR3 in amino acids: CASSRLTGSEQYF. The CDR3 bases are TGTGCCAGCAGCCGACTTACAGGGAGCGAGCAGTACTTC.